The T cell receptor beta chain described here comes from a study of graft-versus-host responses after intestinal transplantation. Overall study: Isolated intestinal, liver-intestinal, or multivisceral transplants were what recipients had. All recipients got anti-thymocyte globulin induction, then tacrolimus and steroids for about three years.

The table came from immunoSEQ multiplex PCR; TCRdb's copy has only in-frame clones and leaves some out. The sample consists of fewer than 15,000 clones, approximately 32% of them appearing once. Researchers placed approximately 200,000 CFSE-labeled responder cells in culture with approximately 200,000 irradiated, violet-dye-labeled stimulator cells. Proliferating responders of the CD3+CD4+ and CD3+CD8+ phenotypes with low CFSE were sorted after the reaction. Germline CDR1 and CDR2: KGHSH and LQKENI. V lost 5 bases, J lost 8 bases, and 15 bases lay in between. The CDR3 consists of 14 residues. In its sample, this clone ranks as medium-sized.

This clonotype originated in a human patient who received an intestinal transplant. This specimen was alloreactive CD4+ T cells from a mixed lymphocyte reaction culture, taken before intestinal transplant. The sample's subset: CFSE-low proliferating T cells sorted from approximately 6-day pre-transplant mixed lymphocyte reaction (GvH or HvG direction). The chain carries TRBV18 and TRBJ1-4; D call uncertain. The CDR3: CASSTQWSGEKLFF. As DNA, the CDR3 is TGTGCCAGCTCAACCCAGTGGTCCGGCGAAAAACTGTTTTTT.